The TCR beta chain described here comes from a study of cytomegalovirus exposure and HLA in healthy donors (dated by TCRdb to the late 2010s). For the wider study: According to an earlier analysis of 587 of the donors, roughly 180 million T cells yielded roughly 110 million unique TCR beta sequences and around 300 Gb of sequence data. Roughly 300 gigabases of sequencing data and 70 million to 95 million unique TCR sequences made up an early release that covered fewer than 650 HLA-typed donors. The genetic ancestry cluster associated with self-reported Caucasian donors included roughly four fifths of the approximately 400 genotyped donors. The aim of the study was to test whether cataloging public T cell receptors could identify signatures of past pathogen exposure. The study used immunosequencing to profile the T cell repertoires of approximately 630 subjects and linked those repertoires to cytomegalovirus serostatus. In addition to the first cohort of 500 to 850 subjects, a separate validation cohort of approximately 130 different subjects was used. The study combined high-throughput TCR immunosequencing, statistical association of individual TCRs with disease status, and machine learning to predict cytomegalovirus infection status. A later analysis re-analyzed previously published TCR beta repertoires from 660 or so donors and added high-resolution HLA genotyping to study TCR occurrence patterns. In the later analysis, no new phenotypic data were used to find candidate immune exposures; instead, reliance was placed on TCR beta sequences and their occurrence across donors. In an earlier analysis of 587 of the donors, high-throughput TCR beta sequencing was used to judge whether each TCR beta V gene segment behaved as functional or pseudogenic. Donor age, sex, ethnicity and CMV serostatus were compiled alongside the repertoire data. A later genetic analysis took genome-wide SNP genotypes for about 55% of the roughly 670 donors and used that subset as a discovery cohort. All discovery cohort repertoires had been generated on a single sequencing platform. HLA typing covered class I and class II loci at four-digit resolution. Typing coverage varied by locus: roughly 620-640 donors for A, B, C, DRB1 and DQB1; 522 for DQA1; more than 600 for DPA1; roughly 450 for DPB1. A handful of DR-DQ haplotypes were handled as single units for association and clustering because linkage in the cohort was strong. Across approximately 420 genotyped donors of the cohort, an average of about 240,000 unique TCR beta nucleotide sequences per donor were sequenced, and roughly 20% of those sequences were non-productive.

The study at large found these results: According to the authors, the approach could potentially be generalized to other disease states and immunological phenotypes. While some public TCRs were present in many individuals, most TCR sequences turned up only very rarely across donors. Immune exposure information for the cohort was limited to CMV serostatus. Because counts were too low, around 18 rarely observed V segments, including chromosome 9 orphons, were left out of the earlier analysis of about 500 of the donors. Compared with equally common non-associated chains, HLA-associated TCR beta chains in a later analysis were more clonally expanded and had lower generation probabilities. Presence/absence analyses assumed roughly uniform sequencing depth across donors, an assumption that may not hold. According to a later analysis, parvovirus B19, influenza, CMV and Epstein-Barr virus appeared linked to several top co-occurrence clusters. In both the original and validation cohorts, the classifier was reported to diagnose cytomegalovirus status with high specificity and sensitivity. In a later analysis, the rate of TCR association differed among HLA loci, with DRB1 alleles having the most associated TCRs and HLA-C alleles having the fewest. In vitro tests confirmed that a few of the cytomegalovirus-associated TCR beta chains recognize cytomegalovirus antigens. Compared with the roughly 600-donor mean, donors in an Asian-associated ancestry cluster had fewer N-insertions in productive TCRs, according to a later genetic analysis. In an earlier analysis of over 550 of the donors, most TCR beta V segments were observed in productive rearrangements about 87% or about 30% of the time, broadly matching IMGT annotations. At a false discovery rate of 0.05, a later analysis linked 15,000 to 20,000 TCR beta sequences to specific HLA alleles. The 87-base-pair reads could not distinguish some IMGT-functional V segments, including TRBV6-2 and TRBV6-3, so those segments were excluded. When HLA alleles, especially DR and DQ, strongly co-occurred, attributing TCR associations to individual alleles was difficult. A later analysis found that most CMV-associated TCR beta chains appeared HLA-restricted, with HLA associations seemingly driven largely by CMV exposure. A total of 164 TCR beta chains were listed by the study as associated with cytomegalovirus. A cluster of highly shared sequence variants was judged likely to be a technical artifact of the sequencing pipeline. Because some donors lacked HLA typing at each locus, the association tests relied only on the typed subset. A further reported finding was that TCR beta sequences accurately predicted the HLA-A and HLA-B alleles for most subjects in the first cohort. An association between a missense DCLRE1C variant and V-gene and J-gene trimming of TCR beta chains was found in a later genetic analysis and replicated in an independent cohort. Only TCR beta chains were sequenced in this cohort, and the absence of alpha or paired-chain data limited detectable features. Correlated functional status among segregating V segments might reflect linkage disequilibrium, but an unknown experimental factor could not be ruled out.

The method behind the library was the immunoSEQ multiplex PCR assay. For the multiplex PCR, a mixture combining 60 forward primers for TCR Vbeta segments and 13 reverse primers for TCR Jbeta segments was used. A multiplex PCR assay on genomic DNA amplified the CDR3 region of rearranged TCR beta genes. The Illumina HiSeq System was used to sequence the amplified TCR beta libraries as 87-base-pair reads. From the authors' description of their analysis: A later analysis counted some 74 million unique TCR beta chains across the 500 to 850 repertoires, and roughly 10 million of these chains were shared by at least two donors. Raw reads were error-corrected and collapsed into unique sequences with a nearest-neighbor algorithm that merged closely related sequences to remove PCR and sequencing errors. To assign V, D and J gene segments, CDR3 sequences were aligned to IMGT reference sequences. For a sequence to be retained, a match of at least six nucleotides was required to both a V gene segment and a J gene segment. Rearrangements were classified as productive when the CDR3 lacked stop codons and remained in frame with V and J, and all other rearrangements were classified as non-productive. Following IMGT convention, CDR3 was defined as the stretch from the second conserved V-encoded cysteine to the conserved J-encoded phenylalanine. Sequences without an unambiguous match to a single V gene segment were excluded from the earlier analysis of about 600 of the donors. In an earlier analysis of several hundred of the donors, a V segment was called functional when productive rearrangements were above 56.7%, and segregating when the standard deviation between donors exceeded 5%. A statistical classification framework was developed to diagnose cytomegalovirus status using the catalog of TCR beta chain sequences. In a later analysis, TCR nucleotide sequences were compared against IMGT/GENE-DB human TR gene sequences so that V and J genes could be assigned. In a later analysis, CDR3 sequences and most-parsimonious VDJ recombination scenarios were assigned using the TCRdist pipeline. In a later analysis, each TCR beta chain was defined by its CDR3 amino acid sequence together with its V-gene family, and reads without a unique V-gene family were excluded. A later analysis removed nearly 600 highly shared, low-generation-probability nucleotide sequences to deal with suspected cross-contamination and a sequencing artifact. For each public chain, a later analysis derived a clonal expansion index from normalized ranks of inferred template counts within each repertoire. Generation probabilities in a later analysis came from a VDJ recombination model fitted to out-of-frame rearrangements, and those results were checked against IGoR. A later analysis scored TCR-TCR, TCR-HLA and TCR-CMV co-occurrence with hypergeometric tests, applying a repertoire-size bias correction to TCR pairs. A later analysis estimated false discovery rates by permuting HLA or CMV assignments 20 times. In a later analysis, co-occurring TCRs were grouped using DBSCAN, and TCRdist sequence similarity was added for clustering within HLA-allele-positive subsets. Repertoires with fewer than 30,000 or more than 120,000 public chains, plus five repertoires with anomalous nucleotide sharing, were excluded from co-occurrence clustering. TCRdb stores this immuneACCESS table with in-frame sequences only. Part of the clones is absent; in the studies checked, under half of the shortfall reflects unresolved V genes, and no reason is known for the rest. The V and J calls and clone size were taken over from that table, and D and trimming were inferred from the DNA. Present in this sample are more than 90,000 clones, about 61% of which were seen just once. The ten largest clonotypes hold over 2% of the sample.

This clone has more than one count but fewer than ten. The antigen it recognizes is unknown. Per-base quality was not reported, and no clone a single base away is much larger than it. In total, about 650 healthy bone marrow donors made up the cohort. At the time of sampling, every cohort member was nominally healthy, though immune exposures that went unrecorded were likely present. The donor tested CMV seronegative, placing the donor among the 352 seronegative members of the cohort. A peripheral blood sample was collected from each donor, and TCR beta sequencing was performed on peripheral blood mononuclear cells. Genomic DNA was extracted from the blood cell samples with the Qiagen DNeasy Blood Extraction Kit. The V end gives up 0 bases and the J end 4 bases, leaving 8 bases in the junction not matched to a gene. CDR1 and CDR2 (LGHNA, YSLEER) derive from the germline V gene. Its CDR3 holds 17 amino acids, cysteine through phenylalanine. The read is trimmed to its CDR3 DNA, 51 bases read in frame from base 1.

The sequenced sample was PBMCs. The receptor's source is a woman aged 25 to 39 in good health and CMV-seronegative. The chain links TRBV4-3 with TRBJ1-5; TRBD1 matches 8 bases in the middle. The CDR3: CASSQDRAGGRNQPQHF. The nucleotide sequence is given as TGCGCCAGCAGCCAAGATAGGGCAGGGGGCAGGAATCAGCCCCAGCATTTT.